The entry below describes one T cell receptor beta chain. The read stops 3 residues short of the end of the CDR3; the missing end is completed from the germline J gene. The data stem from a study of T cell clonality in common variable immunodeficiency. Some clones are missing from TCRdb's copy, which holds only in-frame ones; the method was immunoSEQ multiplex PCR. In total the sample includes tens of thousands of clones, none of them seen once. The length of the CDR3 is 14 residues. V lost 7 bases to trimming and J lost 0 bases, with 13 bases between them. CDR1 is SNHLY and CDR2 is FYNNEI in the germline V gene.

This TCR derives from a person between 18 and 70 years old in good health. The V gene is TRBV2, the J gene TRBJ2-7; possibly TRBD2 for D (6 bases). The sample consisted of peripheral blood mononuclear cells. This chain's CDR3 is CASMTWRGSYEQYF. The CDR3 bases that were read are TGTGCCAGCATGACCTGGCGGGGCTCCTACGAG.